Listed below are T cell receptor beta chains from one sample, sequenced in a study of vaccination effects on CD4 cells after COVID-19. Sequencing was performed with immunoSEQ multiplex PCR; in TCRdb, only in-frame clones are kept and a portion is missing. The sample contains tens of thousands of clones, about three quarters of which appear only once. No antigens are known for them. The material was CD4+ T cells from PBMCs cultured with HCoV-229E spike peptides, obtained after COVID-19 vaccination. The receptors here all came from a human donor who received a COVID-19 vaccine. Each CDR3 is given with its conserved first and last residue. Clone sizes are given selectively: once, few, many, or a class where the clone is expanded.

>TRBV30|-
CAWSEQGGQPQHF
>TRBV2|-
CASHGQSGELFF
>TRBV19|-
CASRSPGTIPDTQYF
>TRBV7-2|-
CASSLVGDTIYF
>TRBV4-3|-
CASSQDWTVVSNQPQHF
>TRBV2|-
CASNLGVVGNEQFF
>TRBV6-5|-
CASSYVSDRKAFF
>TRBV7-3|-
CASSPSGGVETQYF
>TRBV19|few
CASSIHGTGGLGTEAFF
>TRBV30|-
CAWSVGGLAGGTSADTQYF
>TRBV24-1|-
CATTSGGAGITDTQYF
>TRBV18|-
CASSPLAGDGQPQHF
>TRBV30|-
CAWSVKYSPLHF
>TRBV6-2/TRBV6-3|-
CASSFWGETQYF
>TRBV28|-
CASMAGTPYGYTF
>TRBV18|-
CASSPRVNSENTEAFF
>TRBV2|-
CASSGGGNQPQHF
>TRBV7-2|-
CASSLAGTGAGDTQYF
>TRBV6-1|-
CASSETYFGVYTEAFF
>TRBV6-2/TRBV6-3|-
CASSTETLPGANYGYTF
>TRBV6-5|-
CASRMRPPGNQPQHF